These 23 T cell receptor beta chains came from one sample sequenced in a study of OX40 agonist ivuxolimab in advanced cancers. The method was immunoSEQ multiplex PCR; TCRdb's version includes in-frame clones alone and lacks a portion of them. This table has around 63,000 clones, over 90% appearing once. The source was CD4+ or CD8+ T cells sorted from blood, collected in a trial of the OX40 agonist ivuxolimab. These receptors all come from an adult with an advanced solid tumor such as melanoma, head and neck, liver or kidney cancer.

The table lists this clone with a count of one. The rearrangement uses TRBV5-5 and TRBJ1-5; 10 nucleotides agree with TRBD1. V shed 2 bases and J 7 bases; nucleotides not matched to a gene: 12. The CDR3 consists of 17 residues. Per germline, CDR1 SGHKS and CDR2 YYEKEE (reference sequence). CDR3 in DNA: TGTGCCAGCAGCTTAAAGCCGGGACAGGGGACGGGGCAGCCCCAGCATTTT. As protein: CASSLKPGQGTGQPQHF.

Note on this clone: The junction shows a germline mismatch at one end, possibly a read error. The V gene is TRBV4-2, the J gene TRBJ2-7, with no clear D. Germline CDR1 and CDR2: LGHNA and YNFKEQ. This CDR3 comprises 14 residues. In DNA form, the CDR3 reads TGTGCCAGCAGCCAAGAAAGTGAACCCTACGGGCAGTACTTC. Its protein product is CASSQESEPYGQYF.

The rearrangement uses TRBV28 and TRBJ2-7, with D possibly being TRBD1 or TRBD2 (5 bases each). Trimming took off 3 bases at V and 0 bases at J, with 9 bases between the two ends. This CDR3 comprises 14 residues. Germline-derived CDR1 and CDR2 are MDHEN and SYDVKM. CDR3 sequence reads: CASSFGASSYEQYF. The CDR3 coding sequence is TGTGCCAGCAGTTTCGGGGCAAGCTCCTACGAGCAGTACTTC.

The rearrangement uses TRBV28 and TRBJ2-7, with 9 bases aligning to TRBD2. The CDR3 runs 14 residues. After removal of 5 bases from V and 2 bases from J, the junction contained 4 bases not matched to a gene. The germline gives CDR1 MDHEN, CDR2 SYDVKM. The CDR3 is CASSPASGAYEQYF. The CDR3 DNA reads as TGTGCCAGCAGTCCGGCTAGCGGGGCCTACGAGCAGTACTTC.

This clone was detected only once. This chain links TRBV29-1 with TRBJ2-2, with a possible D match to TRBD1 (6 bases). This CDR3 region has 14 residues. Trimming cost V 7 bases and J 3 bases, with 15 bases left between them. Germline CDR1 SQVTM, CDR2 ANQGSEA. The CDR3 is CSAEGGQYTGELFF. The CDR3 DNA reads as TGCAGCGCAGAAGGGGGTCAGTACACCGGGGAGCTGTTTTTT.

The rearrangement links TRBV28 to TRBJ2-7; D possibly matches TRBD1 or TRBD2 (5 bases each). The CDR3 sequence is 14 residues long. The V end lost 6 bases, the J end lost 2 bases, and 14 bases lay between the germline ends. CDR1 and CDR2 from the germline V gene are MDHEN and SYDVKM. The DNA for the CDR3 is TGTGCCAGCAGCACTTGGGACGTAACCTACGAGCAGTACTTC. This gives the protein CASSTWDVTYEQYF.

J is TRBJ2-7 and V is TRBV4-1; 8 bases map to TRBD2. Germline CDR1 is MGHRA and CDR2 is YSYEKL. J was trimmed by 4 bases and V by 1 base; bases with no gene match: 6. This CDR3 has 15 amino acids. CDR3 coding DNA: TGCGCCAGCAGCCAAGCAGCGGGAGTGGCGTACGAGCAGTACTTC. Its translation: CASSQAAGVAYEQYF.

This clone was seen a handful of times. The chain joins TRBV20-1 to TRBJ2-7; D call uncertain. The CDR3 spans 11 residues. V dropped 6 bases and J dropped 2 bases, with 8 bases sitting between them. CDR1 and CDR2 from the germline V gene are DFQATT and SNEGSKA (reference sequence). DNA for the CDR3: TGCAGTGCCCCGGACCCCTACGAGCAGTACTTC. Translation gives CSAPDPYEQYF.

CDR3 bases: TGTGCCAGCAGTTTATTGGCTCAGGATCACTACGAGCAGTACTTC. The encoded protein is CASSLLAQDHYEQYF. V usage is TRBV28 and J usage is TRBJ2-7; D is uncertain. Trimming stripped 1 base from V and 3 bases from J, with 13 bases between. Per the germline V gene, CDR1 is MDHEN and CDR2 is SYDVKM. This CDR3 comprises 15 residues.

The V call is TRBV27, the J call TRBJ1-1; D may be TRBD1 (6 bases). V was pared by 6 bases and J by 1 base, with 12 bases between. This CDR3 has 14 amino acids. Germline V gene sequence: CDR1 MNHEY, CDR2 SMNVEV (reference sequence). The CDR3 DNA follows: TGTGCCAGCAGCCCCACGGGGGCGAACACTGAAGCTTTCTTT. This translates into CASSPTGANTEAFF.

This sequence joins TRBV27 and TRBJ1-2; 7 bases fit TRBD1. CDR1 is MNHEY, CDR2 SMNVEV, per germline (reference sequence). The CDR3 runs to 13 residues. After removal of 3 bases from V and 6 bases from J, the junction contained 4 bases not matched to a gene. The CDR3 here is CASSFIGGDGYTF. The CDR3 bases are TGTGCCAGCAGTTTCATAGGGGGCGATGGCTACACCTTC.

This clone was seen only once. The V call is TRBV6-1, the J call TRBJ2-7; D is possibly TRBD1 (5 bases). The CDR3 contains 15 residues. Germline-derived CDR1 and CDR2 are MNHNS and SASEGT. V was shortened by 4 bases and J by 7 bases, with 20 bases between the two germline ends. CDR3 protein: CASSVEQASWGEQYF. CDR3 DNA sequence: TGTGCCAGCAGTGTCGAACAGGCCAGCTGGGGAGAGCAGTACTTC.

V and J are TRBV29-1 and TRBJ2-7, with D possibly being TRBD1 or TRBD2 (5 bases each). This CDR3 is 12 amino acids long. The germline V gene encodes CDR1 SQVTM and CDR2 ANQGSEA. The V gene lost 6 bases and the J gene lost 6 bases, with 15 bases spanning the gap. The CDR3 sequence: CSVRGLRAEQYF. The CDR3 nucleotides are TGCAGCGTACGGGGCCTACGTGCCGAGCAGTACTTC.

This clone occurred a few times. This chain connects TRBV6-5 to TRBJ2-2; D is unclear. This CDR3 contains 13 residues. Germline V gene sequence: CDR1 MNHEY, CDR2 SVGAGI. With 2 bases removed from V and 6 bases from J, the gap between germline ends came to 7 bases. The CDR3 region has the DNA TGTGCCAGCAGTTACCCAGTGTCCGGGGAGCTGTTTTTT. Its translation is CASSYPVSGELFF.

CDR3 bases: TGTGCCAGCAGCAACGGGCAGGGAACAGATACGCAGTATTTT. Its translation is CASSNGQGTDTQYF. V and J are TRBV2 and TRBJ2-3; the D gene is possibly TRBD1 (5 bases). This CDR3 spans 14 amino acids. CDR1 and CDR2 (germline): SNHLY, FYNNEI. The V end was cut by 6 bases, the J end by 3 bases, with 13 bases between.

J is TRBJ2-7 and V is TRBV29-1, with 11 positions matching TRBD2. The CDR3 consists of 16 residues. The germline V gene has CDR1 SQVTM and CDR2 ANQGSEA. After removal of 0 bases from V and 7 bases from J, the junction contained 11 bases not matched to a gene. Written as DNA, the CDR3 is TGCAGCGTTGAAGATCGGTGGATAGCGGGAGGGAGTGAGCAGTACTTC. This encodes CSVEDRWIAGGSEQYF.

This clone has a single count. This chain uses TRBV7-8 with TRBJ2-5, with 8 bases identical to TRBD2. In germline, CDR1 is SGHVS, CDR2 FQNEAQ. V shed 0 bases, J shed 1 base, and the junction held 4 bases outside the gene matches. CDR3 length: 16 residues. CDR3 amino acids: CASSLAGLDFQETQYF. CDR3 sequence (DNA): TGTGCCAGCAGCTTAGCGGGACTAGACTTCCAAGAGACCCAGTACTTC. The variable domain in full, completed from reference TRBV7-8 and TRBJ2-5, reads GAGVSQSPRYKVAKRGQDVALRCDPISGHVSLFWYQQALGQGPEFLTYFQNEAQLDKSGLPSDRFFAERPEGSVSTLKIQRTQQEDSAVYLCASSLAGLDFQETQYFGPGTRLLVL.

The chain recombines TRBV14 with TRBJ1-1; D might be TRBD1 (6 bases). The CDR3 sequence is 13 residues long. With 0 bases removed from V and 8 bases from J, the gap between germline ends came to 10 bases. Germline V gives CDR1 SGHDN, CDR2 FVKESK. The CDR3 DNA reads as TGTGCCAGCAGCCAAGATTGGACAGTCGAAGCTTTCTTT. Its protein product is CASSQDWTVEAFF.

This clone was seen only once. V is TRBV15 and J is TRBJ2-5, with D perhaps TRBD2 (5 bases). V was cut by 0 bases and J by 4 bases, with 12 bases left in between. CDR1 is LNHNV and CDR2 is YYDKDF in the germline V gene (reference sequence). CDR3 length: 15 residues. CDR3: CATSRDSSLGETQYF. In nucleotides, the CDR3 is TGTGCCACCAGCAGAGATTCTAGCCTAGGAGAGACCCAGTACTTC. Full variable domain (outside the CDR3, taken from reference TRBV15 and TRBJ2-5): DAMVIQNPRYQVTQFGKPVTLSCSQTLNHNVMYWYQQKSSQAPKLLFHYYDKDFNNEADTPDNFQSRRPNTSFCFLDIRSPGLGDTAMYLCATSRDSSLGETQYFGPGTRLLVL.

The V gene is TRBV18, the J gene TRBJ1-4; the match to TRBD1 covers 7 bases. The CDR3 is 16 amino acids. Germline CDR1 and CDR2: KGHSH and LQKENI. V shed 4 bases, J shed 5 bases, and the junction held 10 bases outside the gene matches. The chain's CDR3 is CASSLSSTGRNEKLFF. The CDR3 DNA reads as TGTGCCAGCTCACTCAGCTCGACAGGGAGAAATGAAAAACTGTTTTTT.

The chain joins TRBV5-1 to TRBJ2-7; D not resolved. The CDR3 contains 20 residues. Per the germline V gene, CDR1 is SGHRS and CDR2 is YFSETQ. V shed 3 bases and J shed 3 bases, with 31 bases lying between them. The DNA of the CDR3 is TGCGCCAGCAGCTCGGGTGGTTCGACAAATCTAACTACCCCCCTCTACGAGCAGTACTTC. This encodes CASSSGGSTNLTTPLYEQYF. Together with reference TRBV5-1 and TRBJ2-7, the CDR3 gives the full variable domain: KAGVTQTPRYLIKTRGQQVTLSCSPISGHRSVSWYQQTPGQGLQFLFEYFSETQRNKGNFPGRFSGRQFSNSRSEMNVSTLELGDSALYLCASSSGGSTNLTTPLYEQYFGPGTRLTVT.

The CDR3 here is CASSYSDGYEQYF. The CDR3 DNA is TGTGCCAGCAGTTACTCTGACGGATACGAGCAGTACTTC. This chain connects TRBV6-6 to TRBJ2-7; no reliable D call. V lost 0 bases to trimming and J lost 4 bases, with 7 bases between them. The CDR3 is 13 amino acids. Germline-derived CDR1 and CDR2 are MNHNY and SVGAGI (reference sequence).

The chain employs TRBV9 and TRBJ2-7; 7 positions match TRBD2. The CDR3 sequence is 15 residues long. CDR1 SGDLS and CDR2 YYNGEE come from the germline V gene. The J segment lost 0 bases and the V segment lost 3 bases, leaving 6 bases of the junction unmatched. CDR3 nucleotide sequence: TGTGCCAGCAGCGAGAGCGGGGCTAGCTCCTACGAGCAGTACTTC. It translates to CASSESGASSYEQYF.